The clone carrying this T cell receptor (beta chain) was seen only once. Antigen: not known. The sample originates from a study of OX40 agonist ivuxolimab in advanced cancers. Study-wide context: An anti-OX40 (CD134) antibody with agonistic activity, ivuxolimab, was administered to patients. Aged 23 to 79 with a mean of around 60 years, they were around 85% male.

TCRdb's copy holds only in-frame clones and misses some; the assay was immunoSEQ multiplex PCR. The sample lists roughly 53,000 clones, 65% to 85% occurring once. Points from the study as a whole: Blood T cells, both CD4+ and CD8+, expanded clonally by week 6 at 0.1 to 3.0 mg/kg.

The germline V gene encodes CDR1 MGHDK and CDR2 SYGVNS. The CDR3 extends over 15 amino acids. J was trimmed by 4 bases and V by 5 bases; bases with no gene match: 9. The clonotype was recovered from an adult with an advanced solid tumor such as melanoma, head and neck, liver or kidney cancer. The V gene is TRBV25-1, the J gene TRBJ2-7, with 9 bases lining up with TRBD1. The sequencing here drew on CD4+ or CD8+ T cells sorted from blood, taken in a trial of the OX40 agonist ivuxolimab. This CDR3 reads CASSPGNRGQYEQYV. CDR3 nucleotides: TGTGCCAGCAGTCCGGGAAACAGGGGGCAATACGAGCAGTACGTC.